Each of the 9 T cell receptor beta chains below was sequenced from the same sample in a study of vaccination effects on CD4 cells after COVID-19. Their specific antigens are unknown. ViraFEST expansion of antigen-specific CD4+ T cells with viral peptide pools preceded sequencing. At the end of nine to ten days of culture, CD4+ T cells were isolated. No vaccinee had earlier SARS-CoV-2 infection, and nucleocapsid antibodies were negative. Data came from immunoSEQ multiplex PCR; TCRdb stores just in-frame clones and leaves some out. The sample yields 70,000 to 75,000 clones, approximately 70% seen once. This specimen consisted of CD4+ T cells from PBMCs cultured with HCoV-OC43 spike peptides, obtained before COVID-19 vaccination. Stated subset: HCoV-OC43 spike overlapping peptide pool stimulation. The receptors shown here come from a human donor who received a COVID-19 vaccine.

CDR3 coding DNA: TGCGCCAGCAGCTTCGACAGGGGCGTCGTCTATGGCTACACCTTC. This translates into CASSFDRGVVYGYTF. The gene calls are TRBV5-1 and TRBJ1-2; the match to TRBD1 covers 8 bases. The CDR3 has 15 residues. Germline assignment: CDR1 SGHRS and CDR2 YFSETQ. With V trimmed by 2 bases and J by 4 bases, 7 bases remained unmatched.

The chain combines TRBV18 with TRBJ2-1; no firm D call. This CDR3 spans 12 amino acids. The V gene lost 3 bases and the J gene lost 0 bases, with 0 bases spanning the gap. Germline CDR1 reads KGHSH; CDR2 reads LQKENI. CDR3 sequence reads: CASSPSYNEQFF. In DNA form, the CDR3 reads TGTGCCAGCTCACCCTCCTACAATGAGCAGTTCTTC.

In regard to this clone: The junction does not match germline at one end; this may be a read error. The rearrangement links TRBV24-1 to TRBJ1-2; the D gene is possibly TRBD1 (6 bases). The CDR3 length is 17 residues. The germline CDR1 and CDR2 sequences are KGHDR and SFDVKD. The CDR3 region has the DNA TGTGCCACCAGTGCCACGGGGGGCCCTAACCTATCCTATGGCTACTCCTTC. It translates to CATSATGGPNLSYGYSF.

The rearrangement joins TRBV6-5 to TRBJ2-3, with a possible D match to TRBD1 (5 bases). The CDR3 sequence is 13 residues long. The V end lost 7 bases, the J end lost 1 base, and 9 bases lay between the germline ends. Germline CDR1 and CDR2: MNHEY and SVGAGI. DNA for the CDR3: TGTGCCAGCACTGGGGCGGGCACAGATACGCAGTATTTT. This encodes CASTGAGTDTQYF.

J is TRBJ2-1 and V is TRBV19; 7 nucleotides match TRBD1. V shed 0 bases and J 4 bases; nucleotides not matched to a gene: 6. CDR3 length: 16 residues. CDR1 LNHDA and CDR2 SQIVND come from the germline V gene (reference sequence). The CDR3 sequence: CASSIDRTGDYNEQFF. CDR3 bases: TGTGCCAGTAGTATAGATCGGACAGGTGATTACAATGAGCAGTTCTTC.

A few counts support this clone. The chain is built from TRBV7-9 and TRBJ1-1; a weak D match, TRBD1 (6 bases). The CDR3 length is 16 residues. V shed 0 bases and J shed 1 base, with 12 bases lying between them. CDR1 and CDR2 from the germline V gene are SEHNR and FQNEAQ (reference sequence). As DNA, the CDR3 is TGTGCCAGCAGCTTAGCGGGGGCAGGTCGGAACACTGAAGCTTTCTTT. Amino acid sequence: CASSLAGAGRNTEAFF.

V is TRBV7-2 and J is TRBJ1-1; D might be TRBD1 (5 bases). Germline assignment: CDR1 SGHTA and CDR2 FQGNSA. V was pared by 4 bases and J by 8 bases, with 17 bases between. The CDR3 runs 14 residues. The CDR3 here is CASSSPKRTPEAFF. The CDR3 DNA reads TGTGCCAGCAGCTCCCCCAAACGGACACCAGAAGCTTTCTTT.

CDR3 bases: TGTGCCAGCAGCTCCAGGGGAAACACCATATATTTT. Translating it yields CASSSRGNTIYF. The chain is built from TRBV9 and TRBJ1-3; no definite D call. Germline V CDR1 and CDR2: SGDLS, YYNGEE. Trimming shortened V by 4 bases and J by 4 bases, and 6 bases separated the two germline ends. This CDR3 spans 12 amino acids. Based on the CDR3 plus reference TRBV9 and TRBJ1-3, the full variable domain is DSGVTQTPKHLITATGQRVTLRCSPRSGDLSVYWYQQSLDQGLQFLIQYYNGEERAKGNILERFSAQQFPDLHSELNLSSLELGDSALYFCASSSRGNTIYFGEGSWLTVV.

This clone was seen a single time. The J gene is TRBJ2-7, the V gene TRBV10-3; D might be TRBD1 or TRBD2, each matching 6 bases. The germline gives CDR1 ENHRY, CDR2 SYGVKD. Trimming pared 4 bases from V and 6 bases from J, leaving 19 bases between. This CDR3 is built from 15 residues. The CDR3 sequence is CAISGGDTTSGEQYV. CDR3 coding DNA: TGTGCCATCAGTGGGGGGGACACCACCTCCGGCGAGCAGTACGTC.